What follows is one TCR beta chain and its context. With 0 bases removed from V and 1 base from J, the gap between germline ends came to 13 bases. CDR1 and CDR2 from the germline V gene are LGHNA and YNFKEQ. The CDR3 loop spans 17 amino acids. The source of the sample is a study of blood T cell repertoires in COVID-19. The wider study: Whether acute or convalescent, the COVID-19 samples came from the United States, Italy and Spain.

The assay was immunoSEQ multiplex PCR, and TCRdb's table has in-frame clones only and misses some. The sample carries around 120,000 clones, more than 60% recorded once. The rearrangement links TRBV4-2 to TRBJ1-3; tentatively, D is TRBD1 (5 bases). This receptor was taken from a man aged 65 to 79 with acute or convalescent COVID-19. Sequencing used peripheral blood. DNA of the CDR3: TGTGCCAGCAGCCAAGATCCTAAGGGGAGGTCTGGAAACACCATATATTTT. Protein product: CASSQDPKGRSGNTIYF.